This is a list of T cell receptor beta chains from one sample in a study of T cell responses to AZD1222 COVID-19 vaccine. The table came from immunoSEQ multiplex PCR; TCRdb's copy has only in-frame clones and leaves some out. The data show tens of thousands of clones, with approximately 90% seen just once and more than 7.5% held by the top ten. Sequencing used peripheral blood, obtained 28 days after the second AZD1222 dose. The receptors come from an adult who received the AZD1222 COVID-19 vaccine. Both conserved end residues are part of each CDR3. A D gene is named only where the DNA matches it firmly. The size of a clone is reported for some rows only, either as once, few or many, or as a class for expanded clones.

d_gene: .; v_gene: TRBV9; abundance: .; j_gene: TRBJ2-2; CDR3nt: TGTGCCAGCAGCGTACGGTGGGGAAACACCGGGGAGCTGTTTTTT; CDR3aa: CASSVRWGNTGELFF
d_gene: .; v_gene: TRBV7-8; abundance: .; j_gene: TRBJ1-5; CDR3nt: TGTGCCAGCAGCCCCATGGGACCGAATCAGCCCCAGCATTTT; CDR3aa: CASSPMGPNQPQHF
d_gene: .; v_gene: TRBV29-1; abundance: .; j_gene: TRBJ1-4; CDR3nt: TGCAGCGTTGACGACTCGTTCGGGGAAAAACTGTTTTTT; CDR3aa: CSVDDSFGEKLFF
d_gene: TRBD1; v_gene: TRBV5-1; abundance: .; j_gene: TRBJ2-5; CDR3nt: TGCGCCAGCAGCTTGGATGGCGGACAGGGCGGCGAGACCCAGTACTTC; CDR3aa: CASSLDGGQGGETQYF
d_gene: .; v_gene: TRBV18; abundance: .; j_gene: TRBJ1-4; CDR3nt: TGTGCCAGCTCACCGACAGGCGTTAATGAAAAACTGTTTTTT; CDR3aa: CASSPTGVNEKLFF
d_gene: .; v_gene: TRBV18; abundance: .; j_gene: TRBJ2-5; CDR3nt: TGTGCCAGCTCACCACAGGGGTTGGGTGGAGAGACCCAGTACTTC; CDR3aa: CASSPQGLGGETQYF
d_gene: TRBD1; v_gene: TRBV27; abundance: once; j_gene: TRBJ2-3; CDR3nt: TGTGCCAGCAGTTTCGCGGACAGGGGCACAGATACGCAGTATTTT; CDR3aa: CASSFADRGTDTQYF
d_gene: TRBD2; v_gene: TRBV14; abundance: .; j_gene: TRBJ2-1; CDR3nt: TGTGCCAGCAGCCCGCTGGGGGGGTTATCCGTTGAGCAGTTCTTC; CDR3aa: CASSPLGGLSVEQFF
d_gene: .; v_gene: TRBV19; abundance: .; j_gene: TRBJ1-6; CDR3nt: TGTGCCAGCGCAAAGAGGGGCCATAATTCACCCCTCCACTTT; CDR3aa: CASAKRGHNSPLHF
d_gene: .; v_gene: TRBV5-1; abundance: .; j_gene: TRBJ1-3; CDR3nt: TGCGCCAGCAGCTTTTTCAAACAAGAAGAGGGAAACACCATATATTTT; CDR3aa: CASSFFKQEEGNTIYF
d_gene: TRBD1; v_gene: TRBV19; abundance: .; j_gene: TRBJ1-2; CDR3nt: TGTGCCAGTAGTATATCGGGACAGGTCTATGGCTACACCTTC; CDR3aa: CASSISGQVYGYTF
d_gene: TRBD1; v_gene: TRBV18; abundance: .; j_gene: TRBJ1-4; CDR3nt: TGTGCCAGCAAACCGCTACAGGGGGCCGGCGAAAAACTGTTTTTT; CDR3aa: CASKPLQGAGEKLFF
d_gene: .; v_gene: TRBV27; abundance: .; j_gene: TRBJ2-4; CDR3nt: TGTGCCAGCAGTAACGGGTCGGGAACGAAAAAAAACATTCAGTACTTC; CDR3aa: CASSNGSGTKKNIQYF
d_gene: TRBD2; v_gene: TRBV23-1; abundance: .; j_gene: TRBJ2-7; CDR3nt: TGCGCCAGCAGTCAATCGAAATCCTCATCCCAAGGGACTAGCGGGAGTTACGAGCAGTACTTC; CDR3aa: CASSQSKSSSQGTSGSYEQYF
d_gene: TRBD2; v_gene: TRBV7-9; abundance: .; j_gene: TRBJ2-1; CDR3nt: TGTGCCAGCAGCCAGGGACTAGCGGGAGGTGATGAGCAGTTCTTC; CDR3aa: CASSQGLAGGDEQFF
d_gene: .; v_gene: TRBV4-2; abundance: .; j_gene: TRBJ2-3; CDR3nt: TGTGCCAGCAGCCAAGGACTAGGGGGGCGCACAGATACGCAGTATTTT; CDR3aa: CASSQGLGGRTDTQYF
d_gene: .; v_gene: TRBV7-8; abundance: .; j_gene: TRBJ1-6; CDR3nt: TGTGCCAGCAGGCGGACAGTGGATTCACCCCTCCACTTT; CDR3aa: CASRRTVDSPLHF
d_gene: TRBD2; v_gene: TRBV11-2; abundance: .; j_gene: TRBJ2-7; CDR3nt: TGTGCCAGCAGCTTAGGGAGTCTAGCGGGAGGGCATGGAGAGCAGTACTTC; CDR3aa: CASSLGSLAGGHGEQYF
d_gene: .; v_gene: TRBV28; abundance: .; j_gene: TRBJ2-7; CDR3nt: TGTGCCAGCAGTTTAATGGCGACCTACTACGAGCAGTACTTC; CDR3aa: CASSLMATYYEQYF
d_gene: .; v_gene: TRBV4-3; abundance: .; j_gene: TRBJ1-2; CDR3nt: TGCGCCAGCAGCCAAGCCCAGGGGAGCTATGGCTACACCTTC; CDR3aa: CASSQAQGSYGYTF
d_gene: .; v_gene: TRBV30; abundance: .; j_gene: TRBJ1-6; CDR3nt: TGTGCCTGGAGGGGAAATTCACCCCTCCACTTT; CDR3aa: CAWRGNSPLHF
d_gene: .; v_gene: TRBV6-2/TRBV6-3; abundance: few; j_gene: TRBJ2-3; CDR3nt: TGTGCCAGCAGTCTTAGTGCAGATACGCAGTATTTT; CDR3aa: CASSLSADTQYF
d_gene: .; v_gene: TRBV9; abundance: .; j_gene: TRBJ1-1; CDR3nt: TGTGCCAGCAGCTCCGGACCGTTGAAGGAAGCTTTCTTT; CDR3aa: CASSSGPLKEAFF
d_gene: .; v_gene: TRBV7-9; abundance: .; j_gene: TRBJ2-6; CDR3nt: TGTGCCAGCAGACCCCAAGGGGGGAGGGCCTCTGGGGCCAACGTCCTGACTTTC; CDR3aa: CASRPQGGRASGANVLTF
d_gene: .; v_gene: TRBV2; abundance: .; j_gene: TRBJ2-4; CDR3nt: TGTGCCAGCAGTGAAGGGCAGGAAATCGACATTCAGTACTTC; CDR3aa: CASSEGQEIDIQYF
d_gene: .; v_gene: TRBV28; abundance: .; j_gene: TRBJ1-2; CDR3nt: TGTGCCAGCAGCATTAGTGGCAGCTACTATGGCTACACCTTC; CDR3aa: CASSISGSYYGYTF
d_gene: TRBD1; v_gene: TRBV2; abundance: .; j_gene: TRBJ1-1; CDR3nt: TGTGCCAGCAGGGGGGACAGCCTGAACACTGAAGCTTTCTTT; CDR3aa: CASRGDSLNTEAFF
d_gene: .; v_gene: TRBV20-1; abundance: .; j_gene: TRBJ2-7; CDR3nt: TGCAGTGGCGGACTGGGTTACGAGCAGTACTTC; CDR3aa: CSGGLGYEQYF
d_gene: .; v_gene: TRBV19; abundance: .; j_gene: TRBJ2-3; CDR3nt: TGTGCCAGTAGTATAGGGCTAGCCGGGGATACGCAGTATTTT; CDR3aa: CASSIGLAGDTQYF
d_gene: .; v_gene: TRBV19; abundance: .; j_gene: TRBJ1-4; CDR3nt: TGTGCCAGTAGCGTTGGGACCGATTCAACTAATGAAAAACTGTTTTTT; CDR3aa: CASSVGTDSTNEKLFF
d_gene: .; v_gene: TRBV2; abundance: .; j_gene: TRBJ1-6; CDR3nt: TGTGCCAGGGCTGGGCAGGGGAATTCACCCCTCCACTTT; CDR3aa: CARAGQGNSPLHF
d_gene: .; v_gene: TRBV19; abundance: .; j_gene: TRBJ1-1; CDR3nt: TGTGCCAGTAGTACCCAGACATCGAACACTGAAGCTTTCTTT; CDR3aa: CASSTQTSNTEAFF
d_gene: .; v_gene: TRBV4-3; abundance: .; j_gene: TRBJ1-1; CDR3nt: TGCGCCAGCAGCCTGACGGGGGGAACTGAAGCTTTCTTT; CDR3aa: CASSLTGGTEAFF
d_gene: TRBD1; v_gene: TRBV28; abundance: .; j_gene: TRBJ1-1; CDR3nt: TGTGCCAGCAGTCAAAGGAGGACAGGGAACACTGAAGCTTTCTTT; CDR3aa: CASSQRRTGNTEAFF
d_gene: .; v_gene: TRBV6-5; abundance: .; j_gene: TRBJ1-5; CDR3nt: TGTGCCGCCGGGAGGGACATTAGCAATCAGCCCCAGCATTTT; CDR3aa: CAAGRDISNQPQHF
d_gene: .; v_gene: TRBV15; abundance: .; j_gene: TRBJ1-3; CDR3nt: TGTGCCACCAGCAGGGAAGACGGACACTCTGGAAACACCATATATTTT; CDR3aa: CATSREDGHSGNTIYF
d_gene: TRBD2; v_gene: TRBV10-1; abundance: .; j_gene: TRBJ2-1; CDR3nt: TGCGCCAGCAGTGAGTCGGGTAGCGGGAGATCGTATGAGCAGTTCTTC; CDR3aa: CASSESGSGRSYEQFF
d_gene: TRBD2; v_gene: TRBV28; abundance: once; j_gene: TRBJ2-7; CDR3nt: TGTGCCAGTCGGGGGGGTCGACACGAGCAGTACTTC; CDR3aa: CASRGGRHEQYF
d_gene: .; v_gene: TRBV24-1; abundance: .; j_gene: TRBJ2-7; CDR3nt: TGTGCCCTACCCCACGGCGGAAGCTCCTACGAGCAGTACTTC; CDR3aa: CALPHGGSSYEQYF
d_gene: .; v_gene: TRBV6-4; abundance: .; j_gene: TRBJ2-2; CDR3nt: TGTGCCACCAAACAGGAGGGCATCACCGGGGAGCTGTTTTTT; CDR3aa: CATKQEGITGELFF
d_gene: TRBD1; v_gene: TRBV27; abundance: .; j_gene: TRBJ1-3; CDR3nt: TGTGCCAGCAGAGATACAGGGGCTGGAAACACCATATATTTT; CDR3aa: CASRDTGAGNTIYF
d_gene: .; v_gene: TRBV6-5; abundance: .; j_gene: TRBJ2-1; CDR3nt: TGTGCCAGCGCTGGGTATGGGGGAAACAATGAGCAGTTCTTC; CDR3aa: CASAGYGGNNEQFF
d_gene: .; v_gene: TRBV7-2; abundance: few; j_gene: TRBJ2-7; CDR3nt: TGTGCCAGCAGCTTAGAGCGGGCAGGCGAGCAGTACTTC; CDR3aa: CASSLERAGEQYF
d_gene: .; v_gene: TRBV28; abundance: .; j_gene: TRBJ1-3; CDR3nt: TGTGCCAGCGTTGAAGGGCCTGGAAACACCATATATTTT; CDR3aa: CASVEGPGNTIYF
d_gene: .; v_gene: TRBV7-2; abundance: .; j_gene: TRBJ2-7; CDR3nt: TGTGCCAGCAGCCCCACCGGGACTCCCTACGAGCAGTACTTC; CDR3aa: CASSPTGTPYEQYF
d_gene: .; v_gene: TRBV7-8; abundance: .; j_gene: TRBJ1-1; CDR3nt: TGTGCCAGCAGCTTTGGGAACACTGAAGCTTTCTTT; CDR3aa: CASSFGNTEAFF
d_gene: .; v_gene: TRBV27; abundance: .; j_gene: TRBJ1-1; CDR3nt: TGTGCCAGCAGTTTATTCTATGATGGGATACCCTCTAGTACTGAAGCTTTCTTT; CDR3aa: CASSLFYDGIPSSTEAFF
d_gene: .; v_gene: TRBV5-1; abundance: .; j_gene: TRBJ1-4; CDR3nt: TGCGCCAGCAGCTTGAGCAGGGGTCGAGAAAAACTGTTTTTT; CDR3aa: CASSLSRGREKLFF
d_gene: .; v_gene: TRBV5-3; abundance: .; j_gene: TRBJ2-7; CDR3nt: TGTGCCAGAAGCTTGAAGGAGAGAGGAGGCTACGAGCAGTACTTC; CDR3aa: CARSLKERGGYEQYF
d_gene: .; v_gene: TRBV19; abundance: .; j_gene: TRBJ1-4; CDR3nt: TGTGCCAGTAATCACAGGGTATTCGGTGAAAAACTGTTTTTT; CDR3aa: CASNHRVFGEKLFF
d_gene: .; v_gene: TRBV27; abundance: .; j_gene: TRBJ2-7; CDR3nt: TGTGCCAGCAGTCCCACGGGAGACCCCTACGAGCAGTACTTC; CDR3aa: CASSPTGDPYEQYF
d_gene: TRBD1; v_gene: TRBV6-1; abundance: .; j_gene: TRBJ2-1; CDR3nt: TGTGCCAGCTGTACGGGACAGGGGGAGAATGAGCAGTTCTTC; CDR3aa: CASCTGQGENEQFF
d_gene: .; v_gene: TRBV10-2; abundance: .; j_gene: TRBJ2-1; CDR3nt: TGCGCCAGCAGTGAAATCGATGAGCAGTTCTTC; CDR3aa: CASSEIDEQFF